These T cell receptor beta chains were read from a single sample in a study of control samples from healthy donors and cancer patients. Here immunoSEQ multiplex PCR was the method, and the copy in TCRdb shows in-frame clones only, minus some. In the table there are 130,000 or so clones, roughly 92% of which are singletons. Sequenced sample: blood. These receptor sequences come from a middle-aged man in good health. CDR3s leave out the opening cysteine and the closing phenylalanine or tryptophan.

J	V	CDR3
TRBJ2-1	TRBV9	ASSPVGYNEQF
TRBJ1-2	TRBV4-3	ASSQDRRSGYGYT
TRBJ2-7	TRBV9	ASSPYDASYEQY
TRBJ1-6	TRBV5-6	ASSTGYFNDSPLH
TRBJ2-1	TRBV6-5	ASSFRTGANEQF
TRBJ1-1	TRBV6-5	ASSYDGEGTEAF
TRBJ2-6	TRBV5-1	ASSQEQGSGSGANVLT
TRBJ2-2	TRBV15	ATSRDYGTGELF
TRBJ2-6	TRBV5-1	ASSPTVSGANVLT
TRBJ1-5	TRBV6-5	ASSRDSNQPQH
TRBJ2-5	TRBV7-2	ASSFRASGGETQY
TRBJ2-5	TRBV19	ASRRTGDQETQY
TRBJ2-1	TRBV24-1	ATSDRTSGGLNEQF
TRBJ1-3	TRBV7-3	ASSFPGGNTIY
TRBJ2-3	TRBV6-2/TRBV6-3	ASSYGSEWGTQY
TRBJ1-6	TRBV7-9	ASSSGREYNSPLH
TRBJ2-7	TRBV25-1	ASSEFRTGIYGEQY
TRBJ2-1	TRBV11-2	ASSPSSGRRYNEQF
TRBJ2-6	TRBV27	ASSFSFGQGSGANVLT
TRBJ2-3	TRBV6-6	ASRTPPGRPQY
TRBJ1-2	TRBV6-5	ASSPGPLNGYT
TRBJ1-4	TRBV4-2	ASSQEGSPTNEKLF
TRBJ2-7	TRBV4-1	ASSQYLTGPELSYEQY
TRBJ1-5	TRBV2	ASRGDSGGNQPQH
TRBJ2-7	TRBV6-1	ASSEGGKLSYEQY
TRBJ2-2	TRBV6-2/TRBV6-3	ASSYLGTLNTGELF
TRBJ2-7	TRBV4-1	ASSQVGLSYEQY
TRBJ2-2	TRBV4-3	ASSLGVNTGELF
TRBJ1-1	TRBV4-1	ASSQVLDRAFTEAF
TRBJ2-1	TRBV4-2	ASSQDENPLDEQF
TRBJ1-5	TRBV24-1	ATGQGRNQPQH
TRBJ2-5	TRBV9	ASSFGPSDETQY
TRBJ2-2	TRBV27	ASSPWTANTGELF
TRBJ2-3	TRBV6-4	ASKRESGGPDTQY
TRBJ2-2	TRBV18	ASSPRTVDTGELF
TRBJ1-4	TRBV5-1	ASSLGWVAGSEEKLF
TRBJ1-4	TRBV27	ASSFQGVANEKLF
TRBJ2-7	TRBV28	ASSPRQGRPSEQY
TRBJ2-6	TRBV5-6	ASIGSRRASGANVLT
TRBJ1-5	TRBV7-8	ASSVTDGQPQH
TRBJ2-7	TRBV14	ASSQVSPDRSSYEQY
TRBJ2-7	TRBV5-1	ASSRTGGVLRTYEQY
TRBJ2-2	TRBV24-1	ATSDFRHGELF
TRBJ1-2	TRBV5-6	ASSSFESLAWGYT
TRBJ1-1	TRBV15	ATSRRAPTEAF
TRBJ1-2	TRBV12-3/TRBV12-4	ASSRSSVDGYT
TRBJ2-3	TRBV5-4	ASRGWLSPFGTQY
TRBJ2-2	TRBV24-1	ATSDLTGEWFTGELF
TRBJ2-7	TRBV9	ASSGTELGEQY
TRBJ2-7	TRBV18	ASSTPRQGGEQY
TRBJ1-2	TRBV6-4	ASSRDAGNDYT
TRBJ2-5	TRBV24-1	ATSDRRQVQETQY
TRBJ2-5	TRBV4-3	ASSQGGPRGLETQY
TRBJ1-6	TRBV28	ASITQAGRSPLH
TRBJ1-6	TRBV9	ASSVGVSSYNSPLH